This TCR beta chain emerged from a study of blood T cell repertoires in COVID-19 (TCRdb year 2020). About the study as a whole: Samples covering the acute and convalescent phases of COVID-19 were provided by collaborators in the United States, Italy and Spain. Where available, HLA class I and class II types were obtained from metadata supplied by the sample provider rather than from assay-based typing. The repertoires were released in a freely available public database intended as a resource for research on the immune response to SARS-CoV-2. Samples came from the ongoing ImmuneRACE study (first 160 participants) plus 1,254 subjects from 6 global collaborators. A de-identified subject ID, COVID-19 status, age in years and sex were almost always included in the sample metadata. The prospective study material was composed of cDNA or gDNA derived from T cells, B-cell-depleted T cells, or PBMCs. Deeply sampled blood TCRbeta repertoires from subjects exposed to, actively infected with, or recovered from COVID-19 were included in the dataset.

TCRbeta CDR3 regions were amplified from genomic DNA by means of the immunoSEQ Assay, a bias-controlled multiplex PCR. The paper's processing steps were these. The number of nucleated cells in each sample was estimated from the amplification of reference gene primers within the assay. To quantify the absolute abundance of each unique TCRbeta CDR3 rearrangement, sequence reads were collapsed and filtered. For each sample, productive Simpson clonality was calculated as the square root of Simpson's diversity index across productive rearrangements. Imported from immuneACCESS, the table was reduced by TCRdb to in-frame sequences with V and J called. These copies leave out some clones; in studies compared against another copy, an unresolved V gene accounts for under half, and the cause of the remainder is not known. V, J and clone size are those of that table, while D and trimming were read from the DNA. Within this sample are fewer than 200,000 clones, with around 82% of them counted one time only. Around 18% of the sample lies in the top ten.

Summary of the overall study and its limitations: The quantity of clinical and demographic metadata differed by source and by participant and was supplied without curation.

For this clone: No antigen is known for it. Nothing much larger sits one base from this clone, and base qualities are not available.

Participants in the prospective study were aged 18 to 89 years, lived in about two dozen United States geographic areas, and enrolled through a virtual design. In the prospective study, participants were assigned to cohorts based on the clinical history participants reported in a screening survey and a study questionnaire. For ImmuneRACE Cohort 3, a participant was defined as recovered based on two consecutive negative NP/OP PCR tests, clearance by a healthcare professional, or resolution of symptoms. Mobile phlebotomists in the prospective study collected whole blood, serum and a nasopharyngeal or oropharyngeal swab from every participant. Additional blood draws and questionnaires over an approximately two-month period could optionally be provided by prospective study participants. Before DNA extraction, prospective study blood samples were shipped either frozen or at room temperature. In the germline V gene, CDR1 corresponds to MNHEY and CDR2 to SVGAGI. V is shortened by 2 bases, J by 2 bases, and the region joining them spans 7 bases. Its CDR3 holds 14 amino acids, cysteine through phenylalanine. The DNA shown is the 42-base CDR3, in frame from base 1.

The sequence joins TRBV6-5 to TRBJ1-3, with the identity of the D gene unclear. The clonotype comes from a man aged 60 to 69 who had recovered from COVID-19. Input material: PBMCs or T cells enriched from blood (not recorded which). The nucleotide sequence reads TGTGCCAGCAGTTACGCCAGAACTGGAAACACCATATATTTT. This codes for CASSYARTGNTIYF.